This T cell receptor beta chain was identified during a study of blood T cell repertoires in COVID-19. For the study at large: Samples representing acute and convalescent COVID-19 were sourced from the United States, Italy and Spain.

Germline CDR1 MDHEN, CDR2 SYDVKM. This CDR3 comprises 14 residues. The V and J ends lost 2 bases and 2 bases, in that order; junction bases with no gene match: 2. Methods used by the authors: Scientists estimated how many nucleated cells there were by amplifying reference gene primers. TCRdb's table, derived via immunoSEQ multiplex PCR, lists solely in-frame clones and lacks some. V, J and clone size derive from that table, while D and trimming were established from the DNA sequence. The sample records under 300,000 clones, approximately 90% being singletons. This clonotype originated in a woman younger than 30 who had recovered from COVID-19. The chain has TRBV28 and TRBJ2-7; 8 bases are shared with TRBD2. The specimen sequenced was PBMCs or T cells enriched from blood (not recorded which). DNA of the CDR3: TGTGCCAGCAGTTTAGCGGGGGGCCCCTACGAGCAGTACTTC. This translates into CASSLAGGPYEQYF.